This TCR beta chain was profiled in a study of Ad26.COV2.S vaccination and SARS-CoV-2 variants. About the research overall: Ad26.COV2.S, an intramuscular injection, was given once or twice 56 days apart. Findings and caveats of the study: The TCR breadth and depth analyses may have produced an underestimate of total T cell responses.

Details on this clone: Its cognate antigen is unknown.

The treatment here: around 19 received Ad26.COV2.S at low or high dose, single or two shots; several received placebo; per-sample allocation not given. Day 63 after the first injection of vaccine or placebo was the sampling time. Spike of the Wuhan-strain SARS-CoV-2 was expressed by an Ad26 vector, which formed the vaccine. The repertoire was sequenced with immunoSEQ multiplex PCR; TCRdb's copy has only in-frame clones and lacks some. The sample has hundreds of thousands of clones, approximately 86% seen once. CDR3 length: 14 amino acids. The V end was cut by 6 bases, the J end by 4 bases, with 15 bases between. The germline CDR1 and CDR2 sequences are SGHTA and FQGNSA.

The input for sequencing was peripheral blood, taken in a trial of Ad26.COV2.S vaccine versus placebo. This TCR was sampled from a person between 18 and 65 years old who received the Ad26.COV2.S COVID-19 vaccine or a placebo. This chain joins TRBV7-2 and TRBJ2-5; D is ambiguous. The CDR3 DNA sequence: TGTGCCAGCAGTCTCTTCGACCCGGCAGAGACCCAGTACTTC. This sequence encodes CASSLFDPAETQYF.